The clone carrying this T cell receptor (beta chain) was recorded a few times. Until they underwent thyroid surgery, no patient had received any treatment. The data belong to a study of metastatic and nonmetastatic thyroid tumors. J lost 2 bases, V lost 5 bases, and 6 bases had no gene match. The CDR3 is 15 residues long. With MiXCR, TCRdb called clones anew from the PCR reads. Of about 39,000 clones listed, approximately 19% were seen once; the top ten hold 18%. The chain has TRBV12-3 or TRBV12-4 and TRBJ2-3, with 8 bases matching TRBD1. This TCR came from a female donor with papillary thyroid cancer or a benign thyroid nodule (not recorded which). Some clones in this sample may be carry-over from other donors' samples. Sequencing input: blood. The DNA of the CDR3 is TGTGCCAGCAGTGTAGGGACAGGAAACACAGATACGCAGTATTTT. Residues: CASSVGTGNTDTQYF.